This TCR beta chain is drawn from a study of blood T cells in healthy people across ages. This clonotype was recorded a few times. The V end lost 8 bases, the J end lost 8 bases, and 21 bases lay between the germline ends. This CDR3 comprises 14 residues. Germline loops: CDR1 LNHDA, CDR2 SQIVND (reference sequence). The authors ran a second PCR of roughly 6 to 12 cycles using a sample-barcoded 5' primer and a J-beta primer mix. In TCRdb, the 5' RACE reads were re-called with MiXCR into one record per CDR3 protein. Of about 800,000 distinct CDR3 sequences in the sample, approximately 25% were seen once. The same sample was also studied in work on T cells of mothers and their children. That publication notes: Both sample barcodes and 2-4 random nucleotides came from the M1S primer of the second PCR.

The sequenced sample was blood. The chain joins TRBV19 to TRBJ1-2; the D gene is possibly TRBD1 (6 bases). The sequence came from a boy aged 10-17 years in good health. Here the CDR3 reads CASGDRTVMRGYTF. As DNA, the CDR3 is TGTGCCAGTGGTGACAGGACTGTTATGCGGGGCTACACCTTC.